This T cell receptor (beta chain) was sequenced in a study of cytomegalovirus exposure and HLA in healthy donors. The PCR made use of 60 Vbeta and 13 Jbeta primers. Some clones are missing from TCRdb's copy, which holds only in-frame ones; the method was immunoSEQ multiplex PCR. The sample includes 120,000 to 150,000 clones. Note on this clone: Antigen specificity is unknown.

Study findings and constraints: The authors judged a highly shared variant cluster likely a sequencing artifact. In a later analysis, at a false discovery rate of 0.05, 17,000 or so TCR beta sequences matched HLA alleles.

Likely unrecorded immune exposures existed in these nominally healthy donors. Germline lookup yields CDR1 SNHLY and CDR2 FYNNEI. This CDR3 has 14 amino acids. The J segment lost 1 base and the V segment lost 2 bases, leaving 2 bases of the junction unmatched. The chain uses TRBV2 and TRBJ2-7; 7 positions agree with TRBD2. The sequenced material came from PBMCs. The sequence was obtained from a middle-aged man in good health and CMV-seronegative. The CDR3 sequence: CASSEPLASYEQYF. CDR3 coding DNA: TGTGCCAGCAGTGAACCACTAGCGTCCTACGAGCAGTACTTC.